These T cell receptor beta chains were read from a single sample in a study of cytomegalovirus exposure and HLA in healthy donors. The repertoire was sequenced with immunoSEQ multiplex PCR; TCRdb's copy has only in-frame clones and lacks some. Of under 200,000 clones in the sample, approximately 78% were seen once. Sequenced material: PBMCs. The receptors were sampled from a woman aged 40 to 49 in good health and CMV-seronegative. Both conserved end residues are part of each CDR3. The order of the fields is D gene, J gene, clone size, V gene, CDR3 protein, CDR3 DNA. D genes are given only for firm matches. Rows give clone size only sometimes, using once, few, many, or a class for an expanded clone.

-,TRBJ1-2,-,TRBV9,CASSADGTYGYTF,TGTGCCAGCAGCGCGGACGGGACATATGGCTACACCTTC
TRBD1,TRBJ2-7,-,TRBV29-1,CSVVYGTEFLEQYF,TGCAGCGTTGTGTACGGGACAGAATTTTTAGAGCAGTACTTC
TRBD1,TRBJ1-2,-,TRBV6-1,CASTASGTGLGYTF,TGTGCCAGCACCGCCTCCGGGACAGGGTTAGGCTACACCTTC
-,TRBJ2-2,-,TRBV5-5,CASSPSMSGELFF,TGTGCCAGCAGCCCTTCTATGTCCGGGGAGCTGTTTTTT
-,TRBJ1-5,-,TRBV7-9,CASSLGGINQPQHF,TGTGCCAGCAGCTTGGGAGGGATCAATCAGCCCCAGCATTTT
-,TRBJ1-2,-,TRBV11-2,CASSLEGRGYTF,TGTGCCAGCAGCTTAGAGGGCCGGGGCTACACCTTC
-,TRBJ1-3,-,TRBV28,CASTGGSGNTIYF,TGTGCCAGCACTGGGGGCTCCGGAAACACCATATATTTT
TRBD1,TRBJ2-1,-,TRBV5-1,CASSLGGTGNEQFF,TGCGCCAGCAGCTTGGGGGGGACAGGCAATGAGCAGTTCTTC
TRBD1,TRBJ2-6,-,TRBV5-1,CASSLDAAGGAGANVLTF,TGCGCCAGCAGCTTGGACGCGGCAGGGGGCGCTGGGGCCAACGTCCTGACTTTC
TRBD1,TRBJ1-5,-,TRBV6-5,CASSQTGGGQPQHF,TGTGCCAGCAGTCAGACAGGGGGCGGTCAGCCCCAGCATTTT
TRBD1,TRBJ1-6,few,TRBV6-1,CASSRGGTGDSPLHF,TGTGCCAGCAGCAGGGGAGGGACAGGCGATTCACCCCTCCACTTT
-,TRBJ2-1,-,TRBV27,CASSLSPSGRANEQFF,TGTGCCAGCAGTTTAAGCCCCAGCGGCCGGGCCAATGAGCAGTTCTTC
TRBD1,TRBJ1-2,-,TRBV4-2,CASSYGTGSSDYGYTF,TGTGCCAGCAGCTACGGGACAGGCAGCTCGGACTATGGCTACACCTTC
TRBD1,TRBJ1-1,-,TRBV29-1,CSVAQGTGFVRSTEAFF,TGCAGCGTTGCCCAGGGGACAGGGTTTGTTAGGAGCACTGAAGCTTTCTTT
TRBD1,TRBJ1-5,-,TRBV7-9,CSSSFGGGVNQPQHF,TGTTCCAGCAGCTTTGGAGGGGGCGTCAATCAGCCCCAGCATTTT
TRBD1,TRBJ2-5,-,TRBV19,CASSGGTGGETQYF,TGTGCCAGTAGTGGAGGGACAGGGGGAGAGACCCAGTACTTC
TRBD2,TRBJ2-1,-,TRBV7-8,CASSPGLAGGSSYNEQFF,TGTGCCAGCAGCCCGGGACTAGCGGGGGGAAGCTCCTACAATGAGCAGTTCTTC
TRBD2,TRBJ2-5,once,TRBV7-3,CASSQLAGVGETQYF,TGTGCCAGCAGTCAACTAGCGGGGGTGGGGGAGACCCAGTACTTC
-,TRBJ2-3,few,TRBV14,CASSPLRGGGFTDTQYF,TGTGCCAGCAGCCCGCTCCGGGGAGGGGGATTCACAGATACGCAGTATTTT
-,TRBJ2-4,-,TRBV11-2,CASSLDTGIIAKNIQYF,TGTGCCAGCAGCCTAGACACGGGAATCATAGCCAAAAACATTCAGTACTTC
-,TRBJ1-3,-,TRBV28,CASSPPEGSGNTIYF,TGTGCCAGCAGTCCCCCAGAGGGCTCTGGAAACACCATATATTTT
-,TRBJ1-4,-,TRBV11-2,CASSSGGGPGEKLFF,TGTGCCAGCAGCTCGGGGGGCGGCCCGGGTGAAAAACTGTTTTTT
TRBD1,TRBJ1-5,-,TRBV6-1,CASSNQGAWNQPQHF,TGTGCCAGCAGTAATCAGGGGGCATGGAATCAGCCCCAGCATTTT
-,TRBJ1-2,-,TRBV14,CASSQERGVPGYTF,TGTGCCAGCAGCCAAGAACGCGGGGTGCCCGGCTACACCTTC
-,TRBJ1-4,-,TRBV7-2,CASSPVAAGREKLFF,TGTGCCAGCAGCCCGGTGGCAGCTGGGCGTGAAAAACTGTTTTTT
TRBD2,TRBJ2-1,once,TRBV10-3,CAISEGGGGEQFF,TGTGCCATCAGTGAGGGTGGGGGGGGAGAGCAGTTCTTC
TRBD1,TRBJ2-3,-,TRBV27,CASSGQWYRTGSTDTQYF,TGTGCCAGCAGCGGACAATGGTATAGGACAGGGAGCACAGATACGCAGTATTTT
-,TRBJ2-1,-,TRBV6-5,CASSDRDHNEQFF,TGTGCCAGCAGTGACCGGGATCACAATGAGCAGTTCTTC
-,TRBJ1-2,-,TRBV5-1,CASSLAGRHMSGYTF,TGCGCCAGCAGCTTGGCCGGTCGTCATATGAGTGGCTACACCTTC
-,TRBJ1-2,-,TRBV7-8,CASTSTRDVYGYTF,TGTGCCAGCACCTCAACGCGGGACGTCTATGGCTACACCTTC
-,TRBJ2-1,-,TRBV7-3,CASSLSPVSGYEQFF,TGTGCCAGCAGCTTAAGTCCGGTGTCGGGGTATGAGCAGTTCTTC
TRBD2,TRBJ2-2,-,TRBV5-1,CASSPGGWAGGELFF,TGCGCCAGCAGCCCGGGGGGATGGGCCGGCGGGGAGCTGTTTTTT
-,TRBJ2-1,few,TRBV2,CASSEDSSYNEQFF,TGTGCCAGCAGTGAAGACAGCTCCTACAATGAGCAGTTCTTC
-,TRBJ1-4,-,TRBV10-2,CASRSGTNEKLFF,TGCGCCAGCAGATCAGGCACTAATGAAAAACTGTTTTTT
-,TRBJ1-1,-,TRBV4-2,CATSSGWGANTEAFF,TGTGCCACATCCTCAGGGTGGGGTGCGAACACTGAAGCTTTCTTT
TRBD2,TRBJ2-1,-,TRBV27,CASSLLAGGYNEQFF,TGTGCCAGCAGTTTACTAGCGGGGGGCTACAATGAGCAGTTCTTC
-,TRBJ1-5,-,TRBV10-3,CAISDSNQPQHF,TGTGCCATCTCAGATAGCAATCAGCCCCAGCATTTT
TRBD1,TRBJ1-6,-,TRBV14,CASSQEVSSRDRKNSPLHF,TGTGCCAGCAGCCAAGAGGTCAGCAGCCGGGACAGGAAGAATTCACCCCTCCACTTT
-,TRBJ2-5,-,TRBV7-9,CASSLTGFQETQYF,TGTGCCAGCAGCCTAACAGGGTTTCAAGAGACCCAGTACTTC
-,TRBJ1-1,-,TRBV6-6,CASRYGGENTEAFF,TGTGCCAGCAGATACGGGGGGGAGAACACTGAAGCTTTCTTT
TRBD1,TRBJ2-5,few,TRBV29-1,CSVAGQGSIETQYF,TGCAGCGTGGCAGGACAGGGGTCTATTGAGACCCAGTACTTC
-,TRBJ1-5,-,TRBV28,CASSFLLGPQPQHF,TGTGCCAGCAGTTTTTTGCTGGGGCCCCAGCCCCAGCATTTT
TRBD1,TRBJ1-1,-,TRBV18,CASTGLGTGNLGTEAFF,TGTGCCAGCACAGGCCTAGGGACAGGGAATTTAGGCACTGAAGCTTTCTTT
TRBD1,TRBJ2-7,-,TRBV5-1,CASSLPGTESYEQYF,TGCGCCAGCAGCTTACCTGGGACAGAATCCTACGAGCAGTACTTC
-,TRBJ2-6,-,TRBV4-1,CASSQSIGGSGANVLTF,TGCGCCAGCAGCCAAAGTATCGGGGGCTCTGGGGCCAACGTCCTGACTTTC
TRBD1,TRBJ2-3,-,TRBV15,CATSALGQGASTDTQYF,TGTGCCACCAGCGCCTTAGGACAGGGGGCGAGCACAGATACGCAGTATTTT
-,TRBJ2-7,-,TRBV6-5,CASSEYIGTYEQYF,TGTGCCAGCAGCGAGTACATCGGGACCTACGAGCAGTACTTC
TRBD2,TRBJ2-3,-,TRBV4-2,CASSPRLAGASGDTQYF,TGTGCCAGCAGCCCGCGACTAGCGGGGGCGTCAGGCGATACGCAGTATTTT
TRBD1,TRBJ1-6,-,TRBV4-1,CASTKPILGQVGSPLHF,TGCGCCAGCACCAAACCAATCCTAGGACAGGTCGGTTCACCCCTCCACTTT
-,TRBJ1-5,-,TRBV12-2,CASPNRDKEAQHF,TGTGCAAGTCCCAACAGGGATAAAGAAGCCCAGCATTTT
TRBD2,TRBJ2-7,once,TRBV10-3,CAISEGGTSGGEQYF,TGTGCCATCAGTGAGGGCGGGACTAGCGGGGGCGAGCAGTACTTC
TRBD2,TRBJ2-3,-,TRBV9,CASSETSGVRTDTQYF,TGTGCCAGCAGCGAAACTAGCGGGGTTCGCACAGATACGCAGTATTTT
-,TRBJ1-5,-,TRBV6-1,CASSSQTVNQPQHF,TGTGCCAGCAGTTCTCAGACAGTCAATCAGCCCCAGCATTTT
-,TRBJ1-6,-,TRBV27,CASSLDSMARGSPLHF,TGTGCCAGCAGTTTGGATTCCATGGCCAGGGGTTCACCCCTCCACTTT
-,TRBJ2-7,-,TRBV5-1,CASSLELVSYEQYF,TGCGCCAGCAGCTTGGAACTAGTTTCCTACGAGCAGTACTTC
-,TRBJ2-5,once,TRBV18,CASSRSEETQYF,TGTGCCAGCTCCCGCAGCGAAGAGACCCAGTACTTC
TRBD1,TRBJ2-7,-,TRBV11-2,CASSPTTGGGLEQYF,TGTGCCAGCAGCCCGACGACAGGGGGTGGCCTCGAGCAGTACTTC